The rows below give T cell receptor beta chains drawn from one sample of a study of prognosis after radiotherapy for stage I lung cancer. MiXCR, applied by TCRdb to the multiplex PCR reads, yields one record per CDR3 protein. This sample has about 16,000 distinct CDR3 sequences, with less than 55% found just once. Sequenced here: PBMCs, sampled before or after stereotactic body radiation therapy (not recorded which). All receptors derive from a donor at least 50 years old with non-small cell lung cancer. The CDR3 runs from the conserved cysteine through the conserved F or W. Each record gives: J gene, clone size, V gene, D gene, CDR3 DNA, CDR3 protein. D genes are given only for firm matches. Clone size is stated in some rows and not others, as once, few, many or a class when expanded.

>TRBJ2-5|many|TRBV20-1|-
TGCAGTACCCTCCCGAGTCGGCAAGAGACCCAGTACTTC
CSTLPSRQETQYF
>TRBJ2-1|many|TRBV7-9|-
TGTGCCAGCAGCTCTCTTACTGAGCAGTTCTTC
CASSSLTEQFF
>TRBJ1-5|medium-sized|TRBV6-1|-
TGTGCCAGCAGTGAAGCGGGGGGGAGTCAGCCCCAGCATTTT
CASSEAGGSQPQHF
>TRBJ2-7|many|TRBV4-2|TRBD2
TGTGCCAGCAGCCGCAGGCGGCTAGCGGATTCGGGGGAGCAGTACTTC
CASSRRRLADSGEQYF
>TRBJ1-4|-|TRBV4-1|-
TGCGCCAGCAGCCAAGTGTTTGGAAAACTGTTTTTT
CASSQVFGKLFF
>TRBJ2-6|medium-sized|TRBV19|-
TGTGCCAGTAGTTCGGGGGCCAACGTCCTGACTTTC
CASSSGANVLTF
>TRBJ2-7|many|TRBV5-4|TRBD1
TGTGCCAGCAGCGCCTTGGGACAGGCCTCCTACGAGCAGTACTTC
CASSALGQASYEQYF
>TRBJ2-2|-|TRBV30|TRBD2
TGTGCCTGGAGTAAGGGACTACACACCCCACCGAACACCGGGGAGCTGCTTTTT
CAWSKGLHTPPNTGELLF
>TRBJ1-5|many|TRBV20-1|-
TGCAGTGCTAGAGCGAGTAGGGGAGGCAATCAGCCCCAGCATTTT
CSARASRGGNQPQHF
>TRBJ1-3|many|TRBV5-5|TRBD1
TGTGCCAGCAGCACCGGGACAGCTGGAAACACCATATATTTT
CASSTGTAGNTIYF
>TRBJ1-3|-|TRBV19|TRBD1
TGTGCCAGTAGTATCACAGGGGGTACTGGAAACACCATATATTTT
CASSITGGTGNTIYF
>TRBJ2-1|medium-sized|TRBV11-3|-
TGTGCCAGCAGCTTAGGAGGGGTTACGGGAAGATTCTTC
CASSLGGVTGRFF
>TRBJ1-1|-|TRBV27|-
TGTGCCAGCAGTTTGGAGGGGCCGAGCACTGAAGCTTTCTTT
CASSLEGPSTEAFF
>TRBJ2-3|many|TRBV5-1|TRBD2
TGCGCCAGCAGCCCCCTGGGCGGGGGGGCTCCAGATACGCAGTATTTT
CASSPLGGGAPDTQYF
>TRBJ2-1|-|TRBV19|-
TGTGCCAGTAGTTCATCCCCGGGGGCCTACAATGAGCAGTTCTTC
CASSSSPGAYNEQFF
>TRBJ1-1|many|TRBV2|-
TGTGCCAGCAGTGTCAAGGAAGGGACACGGGCTTTCTTT
CASSVKEGTRAFF
>TRBJ1-5|many|TRBV28|-
TGTGCCAGCAGTTTTAAGGGTTTTAACCAGCCCCAGCATTTT
CASSFKGFNQPQHF
>TRBJ2-2|-|TRBV2|-
TGTGCCAGCTGGCGGGACGTGAACACCGGGGAGCTGTTTTTT
CASWRDVNTGELFF
>TRBJ2-2|medium-sized|TRBV6-1|TRBD1
TGTGCCAGCAGTCAAACGGGACAGGGCACCGGGGAGCTGTTTTTT
CASSQTGQGTGELFF
>TRBJ2-7|many|TRBV2|TRBD2
TGTGCCAGCATACTAGCGGGGGGTTACGAGCAGTACTTC
CASILAGGYEQYF
>TRBJ2-7|medium-sized|TRBV12-3/TRBV12-4|TRBD2
TGTGCCAGCCGAAGGGGAGCGGGGGGCTTGAGGACCTACGAGCAGTACTTC
CASRRGAGGLRTYEQYF
>TRBJ2-2|-|TRBV12-3/TRBV12-4|TRBD1
TGTGCCAGCAGTTTATGGGGACAGTGTCGGACCGGGCAGCTGTTTTTT
CASSLWGQCRTGQLFF
>TRBJ1-6|-|TRBV20-1|TRBD1
TGCAGTGCCTGCAAGACAGGGCGGAATTCACCCCTCCACTTT
CSACKTGRNSPLHF
>TRBJ2-3|many|TRBV5-6|-
TGTGCCAGCAGCCCGGAACCAGGGACAGATACGCAGTATTTT
CASSPEPGTDTQYF
>TRBJ2-5|many|TRBV12-5|TRBD1
TGTGCTAGTGGTCCGCTGACAGGGTACCAAGAGACCCAGTACTTC
CASGPLTGYQETQYF
>TRBJ2-7|many|TRBV20-1|TRBD2
TGCAGTGCGGTCACTAGCGGTTACGAGCAGTACTTC
CSAVTSGYEQYF
>TRBJ2-3|many|TRBV29-1|-
TGCAGCGTCTTCGATAGGGCCACAGATACGCAGTATTTT
CSVFDRATDTQYF
>TRBJ2-5|few|TRBV20-1|TRBD2
TGCAGTGCTAAGGCCGGGGGGGCGCGAGAGACCCAGTACTTC
CSAKAGGARETQYF
>TRBJ2-3|-|TRBV20-1|-
TGCAGTGCTAGAATTCAGGGGATGGGAACAGATACGCAGTATTTT
CSARIQGMGTDTQYF
>TRBJ1-3|many|TRBV19|-
TGTGCCAGTGGTTCACCAGTCTCTGGAAACACCATATATTTT
CASGSPVSGNTIYF
>TRBJ2-7|-|TRBV2|TRBD1
TGTGCCAGCAGTCGACAGGGGGCCTCCTACGAGCAGTACTTC
CASSRQGASYEQYF
>TRBJ2-1|many|TRBV28|-
TGTGCCAGCAGTTTGGGTTTTTACAATGAGCAGTTCTTC
CASSLGFYNEQFF
>TRBJ1-2|-|TRBV7-9|-
TGTGCCAGCAGCTTAGGGTCAGGGGATCTTGGCTACACCTTC
CASSLGSGDLGYTF
>TRBJ1-1|many|TRBV27|TRBD1
TGTGCCAGCAGTCACGGACAGGGGGCTTCCACTGAAGCTTTCTTT
CASSHGQGASTEAFF
>TRBJ1-2|-|TRBV28|-
TGTGCCAGCAGTTTGCACAGGACAAAGAATAACTATGGCTACACCTTC
CASSLHRTKNNYGYTF
>TRBJ2-3|many|TRBV5-1|TRBD2
TGCGCCAGTCGGACTAGCGGAGCCCCCGCAGATACGCAGTATTTT
CASRTSGAPADTQYF
>TRBJ2-7|medium-sized|TRBV2|TRBD1
TGTGCCAGCAGACGTACTGGGACAGGGGCCTACGAGCAGTACTTC
CASRRTGTGAYEQYF
>TRBJ1-5|many|TRBV19|-
TGTGCCAGTAGTGCGGCAAGCAATCAGCCCCAGCATTTT
CASSAASNQPQHF
>TRBJ2-7|-|TRBV11-3|-
TGTGCCAGCAGCCTTCCGGGGGCCGGCTACGAGCAGTACTTC
CASSLPGAGYEQYF
>TRBJ2-2|medium-sized|TRBV19|-
TGTGCCAGTAGTATAAGGGCTGATACCGGGGAGCTGTTTTTT
CASSIRADTGELFF
>TRBJ2-7|-|TRBV10-2|TRBD2
TGCGCCAGCAGAACTGCCGGGACTAGCGGGAGCTACGAGCAGTACTTC
CASRTAGTSGSYEQYF
>TRBJ2-7|once|TRBV6-1|TRBD2
TGTGCCACCAAAGGGGCTAGCGGGAGTTTCACTTACGAGCAGTACTTC
CATKGASGSFTYEQYF
>TRBJ2-7|medium-sized|TRBV28|-
TGTGCCAGCAGTTTGGACAGAGGCTACGAGCAGTACTTC
CASSLDRGYEQYF
>TRBJ1-1|many|TRBV20-1|-
TGCAGTACGGGTACAGCAGGGACTGAAGCTTTCTTT
CSTGTAGTEAFF
>TRBJ2-7|-|TRBV6-2/TRBV6-3|TRBD1
TGTGCCAGCAGTGGTTCGGTACAGGGGAGCAGCGAGCAGTACTTC
CASSGSVQGSSEQYF
>TRBJ2-1|-|TRBV20-1|TRBD1
TGCAGTGCTATCTCCGGGACAGCCTACAATGAGCAGTTCTTC
CSAISGTAYNEQFF
>TRBJ1-1|-|TRBV6-2/TRBV6-3|-
TGTGCCAGCAGTGACTCCGCCGGGAACACTGAAGCTTTCTTT
CASSDSAGNTEAFF
>TRBJ2-5|many|TRBV9|-
TGTGCCAGCAGCGTAGGAACTAGACAAGAGACCCAGTACTTC
CASSVGTRQETQYF
>TRBJ2-1|-|TRBV11-3|-
TGTGCCAGCAGCGTGAGCGGGTCCGTAATAAGGGATGAGCAGTTCTTC
CASSVSGSVIRDEQFF
>TRBJ1-1|-|TRBV20-1|TRBD1
TGCAGTGCTAGAGATAGACAGGGGGCCCGTGGTGAAGCTTTCTTT
CSARDRQGARGEAFF
>TRBJ2-1|many|TRBV19|TRBD1
TGTGCCAGTAGTACGACAGGGGGCAATGAGCAGTTCTTC
CASSTTGGNEQFF
>TRBJ2-7|few|TRBV14|-
TGTGCCAGCAGCTATCAGGGGTCCTACGAGCAGTACTTC
CASSYQGSYEQYF
>TRBJ2-1|many|TRBV12-3/TRBV12-4|TRBD1
TGTGCCAGCAGTTTGTTTCAGGGAGGACAGGGGGTTTACAATGAGCAGTTCTTC
CASSLFQGGQGVYNEQFF